This T cell receptor beta chain was sequenced in a study of T-cell memory formation after mild COVID-19. From the 5' RACE reads, TCRdb called clonotypes with MiXCR, one entry per CDR3 protein. The table has a few hundred thousand distinct CDR3 sequences, over 9% seen once. CDR3 length: 14 residues. Germline values: CDR1 DFQATT, CDR2 SNEGSKA (reference sequence). J was trimmed by 4 bases and V by 5 bases; bases with no gene match: 7. The sequenced material came from PBMCs or a T cell subset sorted from them (not recorded which). The gene calls are TRBV20-1 and TRBJ2-3; 9 bases are a match to TRBD1. The clonotype was recovered from a man in his late teens or twenties who had mild COVID-19 (a few samples of this study predate the infection). Cell type and time point are not known. In DNA form, the CDR3 reads TGCAGTGCTCCCGGGACAGGGACCTCAGATACGCAGTATTTT. Translated: CSAPGTGTSDTQYF.